The 19 T cell receptor beta chains presented below share a single source sample, sequenced in a study of cytomegalovirus exposure and HLA in healthy donors. The PCR made use of 60 Vbeta and 13 Jbeta primers. Measured with immunoSEQ multiplex PCR; TCRdb has only the in-frame clones, and not every one. The table includes about 190,000 clones, about four fifths detected once. The sample consisted of PBMCs. The receptors stem from a woman under 40 in good health and CMV-seropositive.

This chain joins TRBV2 and TRBJ1-2; TRBD1 matches 8 bases. The CDR3 extends over 15 amino acids. Germline loops: CDR1 SNHLY, CDR2 FYNNEI. J gave up 6 bases and V 6 bases, and 12 bases lay outside the gene matches. The CDR3 reads CASSNNPDRGHGYTF. CDR3 coding DNA: TGTGCCAGCAGCAACAACCCCGACAGGGGACATGGCTACACCTTC.

This chain links TRBV28 with TRBJ1-4; tentative D call: TRBD1 (5 bases). Deletions cut 8 bases from V and 16 bases from J, with 14 bases between. CDR1 and CDR2 (germline): MDHEN, SYDVKM. The CDR3 is made up of 10 amino acids. Here the CDR3 reads CASGTAGRFF. CDR3 DNA sequence: TGTGCCAGCGGGACTGCGGGGCGGTTTTTT. The variable domain in full, with the rest retrieved from reference TRBV28 and TRBJ1-4, is DVKVTQSSRYLVKRTGEKVFLECVQDMDHENMFWYRQDPGLGLRLIYFSYDVKMKEKGDIPEGYSVSREKKERFSLILESASTNQTSMYLCASGTAGRFFGSGTQLSVL.

The V and J genes are TRBV2 and TRBJ2-7, with 10 bases matching TRBD1. The CDR3 runs to 13 residues. J lost 7 bases, V lost 4 bases, and 4 bases had no gene match. Germline V gene lookup returns CDR1 SNHLY and CDR2 FYNNEI. DNA for the CDR3: TGTGCCAGCAGTGGACAGGGGGCGCAAGAGCAGTACTTC. As protein: CASSGQGAQEQYF.

This clone was recorded a few times. This chain joins TRBV11-2 and TRBJ2-1; 8 bases fit TRBD2. There are 15 residues in the CDR3. Germline CDR1 SGHAT, CDR2 FQNNGV. J was trimmed by 4 bases and V by 1 base; bases with no gene match: 3. CDR3 sequence: CASSLAGGPYNEQFF. DNA for the CDR3: TGTGCCAGCAGCTTAGCGGGAGGGCCATACAATGAGCAGTTCTTC.

This clone was seen a few times. V gene TRBV4-3 combines with J gene TRBJ2-7, with D possibly matching TRBD1 (6 bases). Germline V gene data show CDR1 as LGHNA and CDR2 as YSLEER. The CDR3 extends over 14 amino acids. V lost 4 bases and J lost 2, with 12 bases in between. The CDR3 DNA reads TGCGCCAGCAGCCCCAACAGGGCGGCCTACGAGCAGTACTTC. This codes for CASSPNRAAYEQYF.

The chain employs TRBV13 and TRBJ1-2; D might be TRBD1 (6 bases). Germline V gene sequence: CDR1 PRHDT, CDR2 FYEKMQ (reference sequence). V was cut by 5 bases and J by 6 bases, with 19 bases left in between. The CDR3 sequence is 15 residues long. CDR3 amino acids: CASSNRDTSFNGYTF. The CDR3 bases are TGTGCCAGCAGCAACCGGGACACGTCCTTTAATGGCTACACCTTC.

The V call is TRBV9, the J call TRBJ2-1; D is unresolved. The V gene's germline CDR1 is SGDLS and CDR2 YYNGEE. V lost 4 bases, J lost 0 bases, and 20 bases lay in between. The CDR3 consists of 18 residues. The chain's CDR3 is CASSPPLTDLASYNEQFF. The CDR3 DNA is TGTGCCAGCAGCCCTCCCCTAACAGATCTCGCCTCCTACAATGAGCAGTTCTTC.

The chain recombines TRBV19 with TRBJ2-7, with D tentatively TRBD1 (6 bases). Trimming left V 5 bases short and J 6 bases short, with 20 bases between. Per the germline V gene, CDR1 is LNHDA and CDR2 is SQIVND (reference sequence). The CDR3 is made up of 15 amino acids. DNA of the CDR3: TGTGCCAGTAGTTACACAGGGCCCCCCGCCTCCGAGCAGTACTTC. Protein: CASSYTGPPASEQYF.

This sequence joins TRBV29-1 and TRBJ1-1; 7 bases agree with TRBD1. V dropped 4 bases and J dropped 6; count of bases not matched to a gene: 8. Germline V gene lookup returns CDR1 SQVTM and CDR2 ANQGSEA. This CDR3 has 13 amino acids. The CDR3 loop is CSVAGPGQPEAFF. In DNA, the CDR3 is TGCAGCGTTGCCGGACCGGGACAGCCTGAAGCTTTCTTT. Drawing the rest from reference TRBV29-1 and TRBJ1-1, the complete variable domain is SAVISQKPSRDICQRGTSLTIQCQVDSQVTMMFWYRQQPGQSLTLIATANQGSEATYESGFVIDKFPISRPNLTFSTLTVSNMSPEDSSIYLCSVAGPGQPEAFFGQGTRLTVV.

The gene calls are TRBV4-2 and TRBJ2-7, with TRBD2 matching 11 bases. Trimming took 2 bases from V and 4 from J; bases not matched to a gene: 7. CDR3 length equals 16 residues. Germline assignment: CDR1 LGHNA and CDR2 YNFKEQ. The CDR3 sequence: CASSQTQGLAVYEQYF. The CDR3 coding sequence is TGTGCCAGCAGCCAAACCCAGGGACTAGCGGTTTACGAGCAGTACTTC.

The chain has TRBV4-1 and TRBJ2-1; 9 bases are shared with TRBD1. CDR1 is MGHRA and CDR2 is YSYEKL in the germline V gene. This CDR3 is built from 15 residues. With 0 bases clipped from V and 6 bases from J, the junction kept 3 bases outside the gene matches. CDR3: CASSQDDRGTNEQFF. The CDR3 DNA follows: TGCGCCAGCAGCCAAGATGACAGGGGGACCAATGAGCAGTTCTTC.

This chain uses TRBV10-3 with TRBJ2-3; the match to TRBD1 covers 9 bases. Germline CDR1 is ENHRY and CDR2 is SYGVKD. Losses at the gene ends were 6 bases for V and 0 bases for J; bases not matched to a gene: 4. The length of the CDR3 is 15 residues. CDR3: CAIRMGQGSTDTQYF. The DNA of the CDR3 is TGTGCCATCAGGATGGGACAGGGTAGCACAGATACGCAGTATTTT.

The chain carries TRBV10-3 and TRBJ1-1; 11 nucleotides align to TRBD1. The CDR3 has 13 residues. With V trimmed by 8 bases and J by 9 bases, 8 bases remained unmatched. Germline CDR1 reads ENHRY; CDR2 reads SYGVKD. The CDR3 loop is CAILADRGQKAFF. In nucleotides, the CDR3 is TGTGCCATCCTAGCGGACAGGGGGCAAAAAGCTTTCTTT.

The chain links TRBV28 to TRBJ1-4, with D perhaps matching TRBD1 (6 bases). Looked up from germline, CDR1 is MDHEN and CDR2 is SYDVKM. V was cut by 5 bases and J by 8 bases, with 18 bases left in between. The CDR3 has 15 amino acids. This chain's CDR3 is CASSNRGGLREKLFF. In nucleotides, the CDR3 is TGTGCCAGCAGTAACCGGGGGGGGCTTAGGGAAAAACTGTTTTTT.

The chain uses TRBV6-1 and TRBJ1-5; 7 bases agree with TRBD1. CDR3 length: 15 residues. Germline CDR1 MNHNS, CDR2 SASEGT. The trim removed 5 bases at V and 7 bases at J, leaving 11 bases unmatched. As DNA, the CDR3 is TGTGCCAGCAGTTTTTCTAGGGGGCAAGGGCAGCCCCAGCATTTT. This sequence encodes CASSFSRGQGQPQHF.

J is TRBJ2-1 and V is TRBV13; 7 bases map to TRBD2. This CDR3 spans 15 amino acids. Germline loops: CDR1 PRHDT, CDR2 FYEKMQ (reference sequence). The ends lost 1 base at V and 6 bases at J; junction bases unmatched: 6. The CDR3 coding sequence is TGTGCCAGCAGCTTAGACCGGGAGGAGTCCAATGAGCAGTTCTTC. This gives the protein CASSLDREESNEQFF.

The chain employs TRBV11-3 and TRBJ2-2; 7 nucleotides agree with TRBD1. The CDR3 is 16 amino acids. Per the germline V gene, CDR1 is SGHNT and CDR2 is YENEEA. The V segment lost 4 bases and the J segment 6 bases; nucleotides outside the gene matches: 11. CDR3 amino acids: CASSYRTGPDPGELFF. The CDR3 nucleotides read TGTGCCAGCAGCTATAGGACAGGTCCGGACCCCGGGGAGCTGTTTTTT.

This chain uses TRBV29-1 with TRBJ2-7, with 14 bases aligning to TRBD2. Germline V gives CDR1 SQVTM, CDR2 ANQGSEA. The V and J ends lost 6 bases and 2 bases, in that order; junction bases with no gene match: 6. This CDR3 is built from 15 residues. The CDR3 nucleotides read TGCAGCGTGCGGACTAGCGGGGGGAGTCCCTACGAGCAGTACTTC. Protein: CSVRTSGGSPYEQYF.

With regard to this clone: This sample also contains other DNA sequences that code for the same CDR3. The V gene is TRBV30, the J gene TRBJ1-4, with D tentatively TRBD1 (6 bases). There are 13 residues in the CDR3. Germline V lookup: CDR1 GTSNPN, CDR2 SVGIG (reference sequence). Trimming took off 1 base at V and 7 bases at J, with 10 bases between the two ends. The CDR3 spells CAWSEGGGEKLFF. In nucleotides, the CDR3 is TGTGCCTGGAGTGAGGGAGGGGGTGAAAAACTGTTTTTT.